This is a list of T cell receptor beta chains from one sample in a study of cytomegalovirus exposure and HLA in healthy donors. The assay was immunoSEQ multiplex PCR, and TCRdb's table has in-frame clones only and misses some. The sample has 55,000 to 70,000 clones, more than 75% seen once. The sequenced sample was PBMCs. The receptors shown here come from a young man in good health and CMV-seropositive. The CDR3 runs from the conserved cysteine through the conserved F or W. The D gene is left open where the match is weak. Size is omitted from some rows. Given values are once, few, many or a class for expanded clones.

DNA	CDR3	J	D	V	length	size
TGTGCCAGCAGTTTGGGGACAGGGCACACAGATACGCAGTATTTT	CASSLGTGHTDTQYF	TRBJ2-3	TRBD1	TRBV28	15	NA
TGTGCCAGCAGCTCGCTGACAGGGAGTGAAAAACTGTTTTTT	CASSSLTGSEKLFF	TRBJ1-4	TRBD1	TRBV7-9	14	NA
TGTGCCATCAGTGAGTGGGGGACAGGGGCGAGGGAGACCCAGTACTTC	CAISEWGTGARETQYF	TRBJ2-5	TRBD1	TRBV10-3	16	NA
TGTGCCAGCAGAGACAGGGGGCGCGGTGAAAAACTGTTTTTT	CASRDRGRGEKLFF	TRBJ1-4	TRBD1	TRBV6-5	14	NA
TGTGCCAGCAGACCGACAGGCCGGTCACCCCTCCACTTT	CASRPTGRSPLHF	TRBJ1-6	NA	TRBV6-5	13	NA
TGTGCCAGCAGAGAGCGGGGCACCAATCAGCCCCAGCATTTT	CASRERGTNQPQHF	TRBJ1-5	NA	TRBV6-1	14	NA
TGCAGCGTTGGGGGAGTAAACGAGCAGTACTTC	CSVGGVNEQYF	TRBJ2-7	NA	TRBV29-1	11	NA
TGTGCCAGCAGTGTTTATTCAGGGACAGATACGCAGTATTTT	CASSVYSGTDTQYF	TRBJ2-3	NA	TRBV25-1	14	once
TGTGCCAGTAGTAGGGACAGGGAGAACACTGAAGCTTTCTTT	CASSRDRENTEAFF	TRBJ1-1	TRBD1	TRBV19	14	NA
TGTGCCAGCAGCTTAGGGAGAGGGATGGACGAGCAGTACTTC	CASSLGRGMDEQYF	TRBJ2-7	NA	TRBV7-8	14	few
TGTGCCAGCAGCACACTAGCGGGGCACTCTGGGGCCAACGTCCTGACTTTC	CASSTLAGHSGANVLTF	TRBJ2-6	TRBD2	TRBV7-6	17	NA
TGCGCCAGCAGCCAAGCGGGGAACAATGAGCAGTTCTTC	CASSQAGNNEQFF	TRBJ2-1	NA	TRBV4-1	13	NA